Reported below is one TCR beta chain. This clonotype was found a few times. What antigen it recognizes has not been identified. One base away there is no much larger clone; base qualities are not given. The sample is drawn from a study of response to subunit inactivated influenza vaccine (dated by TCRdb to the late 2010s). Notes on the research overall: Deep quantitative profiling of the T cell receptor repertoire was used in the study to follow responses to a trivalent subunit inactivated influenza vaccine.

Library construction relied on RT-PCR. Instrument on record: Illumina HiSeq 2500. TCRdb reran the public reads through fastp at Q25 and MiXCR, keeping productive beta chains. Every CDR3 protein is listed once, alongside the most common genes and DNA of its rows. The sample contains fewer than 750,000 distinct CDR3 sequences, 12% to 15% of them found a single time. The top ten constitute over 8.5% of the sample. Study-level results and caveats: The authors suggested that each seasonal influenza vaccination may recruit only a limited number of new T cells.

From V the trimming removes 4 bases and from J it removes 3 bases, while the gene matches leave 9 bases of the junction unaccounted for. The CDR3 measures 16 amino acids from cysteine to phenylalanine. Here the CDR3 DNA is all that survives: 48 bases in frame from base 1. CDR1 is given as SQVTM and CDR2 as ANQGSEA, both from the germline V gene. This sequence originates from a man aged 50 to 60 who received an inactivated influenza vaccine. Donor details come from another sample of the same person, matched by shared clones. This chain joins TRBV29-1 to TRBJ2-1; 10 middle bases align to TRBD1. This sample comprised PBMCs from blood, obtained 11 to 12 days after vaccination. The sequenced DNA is TGCAGCGTTGCCCATCTGACAGGGGGCCTCTACAATGAGCAGTTCTTC. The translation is CSVAHLTGGLYNEQFF.